Presented here are 6 T cell receptor beta chains from one specimen sequenced in a study of T cell responses to AZD1222 COVID-19 vaccine. Clones were read by immunoSEQ multiplex PCR, and TCRdb kept only the in-frame ones, dropping some. Among about 120,000 clones listed, around 90% were seen once. The sequencing used peripheral blood, collected on day 0 of MenACWY control vaccination. Receptors were obtained from an adult in good health.

This sequence joins TRBV30 and TRBJ1-1; D remains ambiguous. Per germline, CDR1 GTSNPN and CDR2 SVGIG (reference sequence). This CDR3 contains 11 residues. The V gene lost 8 bases and the J gene lost 6 bases, with 13 bases spanning the gap. Here the CDR3 reads CASSGRPEAFF. CDR3 nucleotides: TGTGCCAGCAGTGGGAGGCCTGAAGCTTTCTTT.

The CDR3 DNA reads TGTGCCAGCAGACGGGACAGGGAAGAGACCCAGTACTTC. Its protein product is CASRRDREETQYF. V is TRBV6-5 and J is TRBJ2-5; 9 positions agree with TRBD1. Unmatched junction bases numbered 2, after V lost 6 bases and J lost 3 bases. This CDR3 is 13 amino acids long. Germline lookup yields CDR1 MNHEY and CDR2 SVGAGI.

This CDR3 is CASSPQPRAEDTQYF. The CDR3 region has the DNA TGTGCCAGCTCACCACAACCCAGGGCTGAAGATACGCAGTATTTT. The gene calls are TRBV18 and TRBJ2-3; perhaps TRBD1 as D (5 bases). The CDR3 runs to 15 residues. The V end was cut by 1 base, the J end by 5 bases, with 13 bases between. The germline gives CDR1 KGHSH, CDR2 LQKENI.

This chain joins TRBV21-1 and TRBJ2-7; TRBD1, the table's D call, lacks a check against the DNA. TRBV21-1 is a documented pseudogene. The CDR3 contains 17 residues. The CDR3 is CASSPLDKGKSSYEQYV. Here the CDR3 DNA reads TGTGCCAGCAGCCCCTTAGACAAGGGGAAAAGCTCCTACGAGCAGTACGTC.

The J gene is TRBJ1-1, the V gene TRBV4-3, with 7 positions matching TRBD1. Germline CDR1 is LGHNA and CDR2 is YSLEER. The CDR3 is 14 residues long. The ends lost 0 bases at V and 5 bases at J; junction bases unmatched: 3. CDR3 residues: CASSQEEGATEAFF. The CDR3 DNA follows: TGCGCCAGCAGCCAAGAGGAGGGGGCGACTGAAGCTTTCTTT.

The rearrangement uses TRBV13 and TRBJ1-6, with 7 bases fitting TRBD1. J lost 10 bases, V lost 6 bases, and 6 bases had no gene match. Germline lookup yields CDR1 PRHDT and CDR2 FYEKMQ (reference sequence). This CDR3 region has 13 residues. This CDR3 reads CASRRQGGSPLHF. The CDR3, as DNA: TGTGCCAGCAGAAGACAGGGAGGATCACCCCTCCACTTT.